Listed here are 7 T cell receptor beta chains from one sample, sequenced in a study of control samples from healthy donors and cancer patients. Clones were sequenced by immunoSEQ multiplex PCR, and TCRdb holds only the in-frame ones, with some missing. This repertoire shows more than 95,000 clones, about 89% found once; its top ten account for 2.9%. The specimen sequenced was blood. The receptors here all came from a man aged 55 to 70 in good health.

The genes are TRBV3-1 (or the pseudogene TRBV3-2) and TRBJ2-7; TRBD2 matches 8 bases. This CDR3 spans 15 amino acids. The germline CDR1 and CDR2 sequences are LGHDT and YNNKEL (reference sequence). J was trimmed by 5 bases and V by 4 bases; bases with no gene match: 10. The CDR3 DNA reads as TGTGCCAGCAGCCCGGGAGGGACTAGAGTCGACGAGCAGTACTTC. Translation gives CASSPGGTRVDEQYF.

The rearrangement links TRBV28 to TRBJ1-1, with 7 bases lining up with TRBD1. The V gene's germline CDR1 is MDHEN and CDR2 SYDVKM. Trimming took 6 bases from V and 2 from J; bases not matched to a gene: 6. CDR3 size: 14 residues. CDR3 nucleotide sequence: TGTGCCAGCAGAACGGGACAGTTCAACACTGAAGCTTTCTTT. Its translation: CASRTGQFNTEAFF.

The chain joins TRBV6-5 to TRBJ1-3, with TRBD1 identical over 8 bases. This CDR3 contains 15 residues. J was trimmed by 3 bases and V by 7 bases; bases with no gene match: 8. Germline loops: CDR1 MNHEY, CDR2 SVGAGI. CDR3 loop: CASTTTGGGGNTIYF. CDR3 nucleotides: TGTGCCAGCACCACTACAGGGGGAGGTGGAAACACCATATATTTT.

The chain couples TRBV9 to TRBJ1-1; D gene uncertain. V dropped 0 bases and J dropped 5 bases, with 8 bases sitting between them. The CDR3 length is 13 residues. From germline, CDR1 is SGDLS and CDR2 YYNGEE. The CDR3 nucleotides read TGTGCCAGCAGCGTAGGAGTACAGACTGAAGCTTTCTTT. Translating gives CASSVGVQTEAFF.

The chain combines TRBV6-2 or TRBV6-3 with TRBJ2-7; a weak D match, TRBD1 (6 bases). CDR1 is MNHEY, CDR2 SVGEGT, per germline. V lost 6 bases, J lost 3 bases, and 9 bases lay in between. The CDR3 is made up of 12 amino acids. CDR3 in amino acids: CASSPQGYEQYF. CDR3 nucleotides: TGTGCCAGCAGCCCACAGGGCTACGAGCAGTACTTC.

The V call is TRBV21-1, the J call TRBJ2-2; TRBD1, the D gene given by the table, was not confirmed from the DNA. TRBV21-1 is a pseudogene locus. The CDR3 is made up of 17 amino acids. The CDR3, as DNA: TGTGCCAGCAGCACCGGGACAGGGGGTTCGAACACCGGGGAGCTGTTTTTT. Its translation: CASSTGTGGSNTGELFF.

V and J are TRBV7-2 and TRBJ1-4; TRBD1 aligns across 7 bases. J lost 8 bases, V lost 5 bases, and 11 bases had no gene match. This CDR3 region has 15 residues. Germline V gene lookup returns CDR1 SGHTA and CDR2 FQGNSA. The CDR3 DNA is TGTGCCAGCAGCCACAGGACAGGAGAGGAAGAAAAACTGTTTTTT. This encodes CASSHRTGEEEKLFF.